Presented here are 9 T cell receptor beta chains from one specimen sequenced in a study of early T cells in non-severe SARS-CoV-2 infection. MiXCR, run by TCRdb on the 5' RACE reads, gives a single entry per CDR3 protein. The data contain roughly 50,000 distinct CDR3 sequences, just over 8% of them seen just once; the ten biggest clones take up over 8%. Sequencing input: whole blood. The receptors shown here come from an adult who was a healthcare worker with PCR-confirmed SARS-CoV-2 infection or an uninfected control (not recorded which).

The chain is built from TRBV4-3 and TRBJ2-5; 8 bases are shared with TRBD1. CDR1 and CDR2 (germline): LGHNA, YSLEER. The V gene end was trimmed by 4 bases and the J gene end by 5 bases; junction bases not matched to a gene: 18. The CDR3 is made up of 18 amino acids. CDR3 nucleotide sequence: TGCGCCAGCAGCCCCCAGGCAGGGGGCGCAAGAGGTCGGGAGACCCAGTACTTC. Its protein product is CASSPQAGGARGRETQYF.

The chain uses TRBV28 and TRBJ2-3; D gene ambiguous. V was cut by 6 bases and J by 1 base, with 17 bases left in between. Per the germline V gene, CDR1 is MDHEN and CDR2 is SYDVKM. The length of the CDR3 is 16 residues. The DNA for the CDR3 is TGTGCCAGCAGCACCCCGCGCTTCCCCGGCACAGATACGCAGTATTTT. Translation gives CASSTPRFPGTDTQYF. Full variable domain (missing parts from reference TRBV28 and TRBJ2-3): DVKVTQSSRYLVKRTGEKVFLECVQDMDHENMFWYRQDPGLGLRLIYFSYDVKMKEKGDIPEGYSVSREKKERFSLILESASTNQTSMYLCASSTPRFPGTDTQYFGPGTRLTVL.

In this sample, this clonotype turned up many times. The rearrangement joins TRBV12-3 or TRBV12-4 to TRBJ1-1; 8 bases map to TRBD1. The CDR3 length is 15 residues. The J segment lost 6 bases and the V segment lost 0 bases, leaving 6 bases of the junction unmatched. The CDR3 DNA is TGTGCCAGCAGTTTAGCTCGGGACAGGAGCCCTGAAGCTTTCTTT. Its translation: CASSLARDRSPEAFF.

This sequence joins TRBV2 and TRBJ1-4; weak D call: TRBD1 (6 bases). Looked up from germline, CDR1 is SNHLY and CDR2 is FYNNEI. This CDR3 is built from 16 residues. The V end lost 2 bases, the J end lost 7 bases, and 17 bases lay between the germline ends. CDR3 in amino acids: CASSELSVRGGEKLFF. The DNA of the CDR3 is TGTGCCAGCAGTGAACTTTCGGTCCGAGGGGGTGAAAAACTGTTTTTT.

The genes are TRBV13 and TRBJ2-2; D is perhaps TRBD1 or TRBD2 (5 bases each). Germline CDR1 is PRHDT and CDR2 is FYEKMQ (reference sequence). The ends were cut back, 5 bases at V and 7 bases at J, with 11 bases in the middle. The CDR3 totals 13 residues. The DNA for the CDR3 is TGTGCCAGCAGCAACGGGGCGAACGGGGAGCTGTTTTTT. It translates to CASSNGANGELFF.

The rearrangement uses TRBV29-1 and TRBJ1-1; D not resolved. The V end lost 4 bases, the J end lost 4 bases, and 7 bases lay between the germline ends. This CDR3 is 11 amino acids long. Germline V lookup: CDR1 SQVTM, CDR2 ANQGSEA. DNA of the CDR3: TGCAGCGTTGGTCGGTTCACTGAAGCTTTCTTT. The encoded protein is CSVGRFTEAFF.

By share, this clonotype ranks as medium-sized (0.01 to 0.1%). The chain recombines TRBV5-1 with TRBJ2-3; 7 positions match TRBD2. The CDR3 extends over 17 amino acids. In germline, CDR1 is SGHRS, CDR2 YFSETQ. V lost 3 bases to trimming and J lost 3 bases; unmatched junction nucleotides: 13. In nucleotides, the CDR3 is TGCGCCAGCAGCTCTCCTACGGGCGGGAGAAGAACAGATACGCAGTATTTT. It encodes CASSSPTGGRRTDTQYF.

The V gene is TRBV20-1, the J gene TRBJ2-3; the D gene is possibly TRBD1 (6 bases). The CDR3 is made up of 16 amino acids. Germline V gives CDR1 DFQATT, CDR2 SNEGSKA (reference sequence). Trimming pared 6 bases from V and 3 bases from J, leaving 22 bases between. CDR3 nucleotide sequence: TGCAGTGCGCGACGAACAACAGGGCGAATAACAGATACGCAGTATTTT. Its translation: CSARRTTGRITDTQYF.

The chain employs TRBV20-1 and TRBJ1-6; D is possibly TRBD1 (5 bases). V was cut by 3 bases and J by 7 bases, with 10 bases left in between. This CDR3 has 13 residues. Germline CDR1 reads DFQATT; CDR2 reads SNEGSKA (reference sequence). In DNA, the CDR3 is TGCAGTGCTAGGAGGGCAGGGAATTCACCCCTCCACTTT. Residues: CSARRAGNSPLHF.